The 29 T cell receptor beta chains given below trace back to one sample, sequenced in a study of cytomegalovirus exposure and HLA in healthy donors. In the PCR, 60 Vbeta and 13 Jbeta primers were used. The method was immunoSEQ multiplex PCR; TCRdb's version includes in-frame clones alone and lacks a portion of them. The sample holds about 160,000 clones, roughly 70% seen once. The sequencing sample was made of PBMCs. Source of these receptors: a woman aged 50 to 60 in good health and CMV-seropositive.

The count of this clone is one. This chain connects TRBV2 to TRBJ2-7; 8 nucleotides agree with TRBD1. V was pared by 6 bases and J by 6 bases, with 10 bases of the junction left unmatched. The length of the CDR3 is 14 residues. Germline loops: CDR1 SNHLY, CDR2 FYNNEI. CDR3 bases: TGTGCCAGCAGGAGCCCGACAGGGGCGAGCGAGCAGTACTTC. This sequence encodes CASRSPTGASEQYF.

As DNA, the CDR3 is TGTGCCAGCAGCCTGGGGGGAGGACAGGCGAAATCCACTAATGGCTACACCTTC. This translates into CASSLGGGQAKSTNGYTF. This chain links TRBV5-4 with TRBJ1-2; TRBD1 agrees at 7 bases. Trimming removed 4 bases from V and 6 bases from J; junction bases left unmatched: 21. The CDR3 has 18 residues. Germline CDR1 SGHNT, CDR2 YYREEE (reference sequence).

V is TRBV7-7 and J is TRBJ2-3, with 10 bases matching TRBD1. Germline values: CDR1 SSHAT, CDR2 FNYEAQ (reference sequence). With 5 bases clipped from V and 6 bases from J, the junction kept 11 bases outside the gene matches. The CDR3 runs to 16 residues. Written as DNA, the CDR3 is TGTGCCAGCAGCCCCGGGGACAGGGGTTTTCTGGATACGCAGTATTTT. Translation gives CASSPGDRGFLDTQYF.

The chain is built from TRBV10-2 and TRBJ1-2; 9 nucleotides align to TRBD1. CDR1 is WSHSY, CDR2 SAAADI, per germline. Trimming removed 5 bases from V and 4 bases from J; junction bases left unmatched: 14. The CDR3 is made up of 17 amino acids. The CDR3 spells CASSIGTGPEGGYGYTF. The CDR3 coding sequence is TGCGCCAGCAGTATCGGGACAGGGCCTGAGGGTGGCTATGGCTACACCTTC.

The chain's CDR3 is CASSQQPGGEQFF. CDR3 nucleotide sequence: TGTGCCAGCAGCCAACAACCCGGCGGTGAGCAGTTCTTC. The chain combines TRBV9 with TRBJ2-1; D remains unclear. This CDR3 region has 13 residues. The germline V and J ends were trimmed by 4 bases and 9 bases, with 14 bases remaining between them. Looked up from germline, CDR1 is SGDLS and CDR2 is YYNGEE.

The CDR3 region is CASSLPIVGAYGYTF. Here the CDR3 DNA reads TGTGCCAGCAGTTTGCCTATAGTGGGGGCCTATGGCTACACCTTC. V is TRBV5-6 and J is TRBJ1-2; D is perhaps TRBD1 (6 bases). From germline, CDR1 is SGHDT and CDR2 YYEEEE. This CDR3 spans 15 amino acids. V was pared by 5 bases and J by 4 bases, with 18 bases between.

V gene TRBV7-8 combines with J gene TRBJ2-7; D not resolved. The CDR3 is 13 residues long. Germline loops: CDR1 SGHVS, CDR2 FQNEAQ. V shed 2 bases and J shed 0 bases, with 5 bases lying between them. CDR3 sequence reads: CASSLLPSYEQYF. The CDR3 DNA follows: TGTGCCAGCAGCTTACTACCCTCCTACGAGCAGTACTTC.

The V gene is TRBV5-1, the J gene TRBJ1-1, with a tentative D call TRBD1 (5 bases). Trimming removed 5 bases at V and 0 bases at J, with 14 bases between. The CDR3 covers 15 residues. CDR1 and CDR2 (germline): SGHRS, YFSETQ. For the CDR3, the DNA is TGCGCCAGCAGTCCGCAACAGGTTTTGAACACTGAAGCTTTCTTT. It translates to CASSPQQVLNTEAFF.

This clone was seen only a few times. The CDR3 loop is CASSVGLQGARVEKLFF. CDR3 nucleotides: TGTGCCAGCAGCGTAGGTTTGCAGGGGGCGAGGGTTGAAAAACTGTTTTTT. The V and J genes are TRBV9 and TRBJ1-4; 8 nucleotides align to TRBD1. Per germline, CDR1 SGDLS and CDR2 YYNGEE. J was trimmed by 7 bases and V by 0 bases; bases with no gene match: 11. This CDR3 spans 17 amino acids.

The rearrangement links TRBV2 to TRBJ2-3, with unresolved D. In germline, CDR1 is SNHLY, CDR2 FYNNEI. This CDR3 has 14 amino acids. Trimming cost V 3 bases and J 2 bases, with 9 bases left between them. CDR3 amino acids: CASSDLQATDTQYF. CDR3 sequence (DNA): TGTGCCAGCAGTGATCTGCAGGCCACAGATACGCAGTATTTT.

This clone was recorded only once. The chain joins TRBV7-8 to TRBJ1-1, with TRBD1 as a possible D gene (6 bases). The CDR3 runs 14 residues. V lost 5 bases and J 4 bases, leaving 14 bases between the germline ends. Germline values: CDR1 SGHVS, CDR2 FQNEAQ. This CDR3 reads CASSGGLIGTEAFF. The CDR3 DNA reads TGTGCCAGCAGCGGGGGCCTTATCGGCACTGAAGCTTTCTTT. Combining the CDR3 with reference TRBV7-8 and TRBJ1-1 gives the whole variable domain GAGVSQSPRYKVAKRGQDVALRCDPISGHVSLFWYQQALGQGPEFLTYFQNEAQLDKSGLPSDRFFAERPEGSVSTLKIQRTQQEDSAVYLCASSGGLIGTEAFFGQGTRLTVV.

Points on this clone: The junction shows a germline mismatch at one end, possibly a read error. The rearrangement links TRBV11-2 to TRBJ2-7; no firm D call. The CDR3 loop spans 14 amino acids. From germline, CDR1 is SGHAT and CDR2 FQNNGV. CDR3 residues: CASSLGRSSHEQYF. In DNA form, the CDR3 reads TGTGCCAGCAGCTTAGGACGGAGCTCCCACGAGCAGTACTTC.

This clone has only a few counts. The rearrangement links TRBV7-6 to TRBJ1-1, with unresolved D. Germline V gene sequence: CDR1 SGHVS, CDR2 FNYEAQ. The length of the CDR3 is 13 residues. The germline V and J ends were trimmed by 3 bases and 4 bases, with 9 bases remaining between them. CDR3 nucleotides: TGTGCCAGCAGCTTCCAGGACTCCACTGAAGCTTTCTTT. It specifies CASSFQDSTEAFF.

This chain uses TRBV29-1 with TRBJ1-1; TRBD1 matches at 10 bases. The V gene end was trimmed by 7 bases and the J gene end by 9 bases; junction bases not matched to a gene: 14. Germline V gives CDR1 SQVTM, CDR2 ANQGSEA. The length of the CDR3 is 14 residues. CDR3 residues: CSADPGQGYTKAFF. CDR3 coding DNA: TGCAGCGCCGACCCGGGACAGGGGTATACAAAAGCTTTCTTT.

The chain combines TRBV19 with TRBJ1-4; TRBD1 matches 9 bases. CDR3 length: 15 residues. With V trimmed by 7 bases and J by 5 bases, 8 bases remained unmatched. In germline, CDR1 is LNHDA, CDR2 SQIVND (reference sequence). The CDR3 region is CASKKPGQGNEKLFF. The DNA for the CDR3 is TGTGCCAGTAAGAAGCCGGGACAGGGAAATGAAAAACTGTTTTTT.

The gene calls are TRBV6-5 and TRBJ1-2; perhaps TRBD1 as D (5 bases). Trimming took off 8 bases at V and 4 bases at J, with 17 bases between the two ends. CDR3 length equals 14 residues. Germline values: CDR1 MNHEY, CDR2 SVGAGI. CDR3 amino acids: CASRPTERFYGYTF. The CDR3 DNA is TGTGCCAGCCGGCCGACAGAAAGGTTCTATGGCTACACCTTC.

J is TRBJ1-1 and V is TRBV11-1; D uncertain. In germline, CDR1 is SGHAT, CDR2 FQDESV (reference sequence). Trimming removed 5 bases at V and 5 bases at J, with 12 bases between. The CDR3 has 13 amino acids. The CDR3 here is CASSQNFRTEAFF. CDR3 sequence (DNA): TGTGCCAGCAGCCAGAATTTCAGGACTGAAGCTTTCTTT.

This chain uses TRBV4-1 with TRBJ2-3; 8 nucleotides align to TRBD1. Germline V gene sequence: CDR1 MGHRA, CDR2 YSYEKL. With 2 bases clipped from V and 3 bases from J, the junction kept 4 bases outside the gene matches. The CDR3 is made up of 15 amino acids. In nucleotides, the CDR3 is TGCGCCAGCAGCCAAATAGACAGGGGTACAGATACGCAGTATTTT. Its protein is CASSQIDRGTDTQYF.

V is TRBV23-1 and J is TRBJ1-1; tentatively, D is TRBD1 (6 bases). TRBV23-1 is assigned to the ORF class and has an uncertain function. The V end was cut by 5 bases, the J end by 1 base, with 11 bases between. The CDR3 covers 14 residues. This CDR3 is CASSSGHQNTEAFF. As DNA, the CDR3 is TGCGCCAGCAGTTCGGGACACCAGAACACTGAAGCTTTCTTT.

This chain joins TRBV6-6 and TRBJ1-2, with TRBD1 identical over 9 bases. The CDR3 covers 13 residues. Germline V gene sequence: CDR1 MNHNY, CDR2 SVGAGI (reference sequence). With 5 bases clipped from V and 8 bases from J, the junction kept 6 bases outside the gene matches. The CDR3 DNA sequence: TGTGCCAGCAGTAGGGGACAGGGAGGAGGCTACACCTTC. Its protein is CASSRGQGGGYTF.

CDR3 DNA sequence: TGTGCCAGCAGCTTGGTAGAGGAGGGCGGCAATCAGCCCCAGCATTTT. Translation: CASSLVEEGGNQPQHF. This chain uses TRBV5-5 with TRBJ1-5; D remains unclear. Trimming cost V 0 bases and J 2 bases, with 12 bases left between them. Germline assignment: CDR1 SGHKS and CDR2 YYEKEE (reference sequence). The CDR3 extends over 16 amino acids. Looking up the rest from reference TRBV5-5 and TRBJ1-5 gives the full variable domain: DAGVTQSPTHLIKTRGQQVTLRCSPISGHKSVSWYQQVLGQGPQFIFQYYEKEERGRGNFPDRFSARQFPNYSSELNVNALLLGDSALYLCASSLVEEGGNQPQHFGDGTRLSIL.

The gene calls are TRBV4-1 and TRBJ2-5, with 8 positions matching TRBD1. The CDR3 is made up of 14 amino acids. Germline-derived CDR1 and CDR2 are MGHRA and YSYEKL. The ends lost 2 bases at V and 4 bases at J; junction bases unmatched: 3. The CDR3 DNA is TGCGCCAGCAGCCAAACCACAGGGGGAGAGACCCAGTACTTC. Protein product: CASSQTTGGETQYF.

V usage is TRBV19 and J usage is TRBJ2-3, with unresolved D. This CDR3 comprises 11 residues. Germline loops: CDR1 LNHDA, CDR2 SQIVND (reference sequence). Trimming removed 3 bases from V and 5 bases from J, with 3 bases in between. CDR3 DNA: TGTGCCAGTAGTATCCAAGATACGCAGTATTTT. Translated: CASSIQDTQYF.

The rearrangement joins TRBV29-1 to TRBJ1-1; D might be TRBD1 (5 bases). The CDR3 runs to 12 residues. Germline assignment: CDR1 SQVTM and CDR2 ANQGSEA. Trimming took off 2 bases at V and 5 bases at J, with 9 bases between the two ends. The CDR3 here is CSVERGGTEAFF. DNA for the CDR3: TGCAGCGTTGAAAGGGGTGGGACTGAAGCTTTCTTT.

The chain employs TRBV5-8 and TRBJ1-2; D gene ambiguous. Per germline, CDR1 SGHTS and CDR2 YDEGEE. The CDR3 loop spans 14 amino acids. Trimming stripped 4 bases from V and 7 bases from J, with 17 bases between. CDR3 bases: TGTGCCAGCAGCCCCGGGGAGGCCTATAGTGGCTACACCTTC. This sequence encodes CASSPGEAYSGYTF. Supplemented by reference TRBV5-8 and TRBJ1-2, the full variable domain reads EAGVTQSPTHLIKTRGQQATLRCSPISGHTSVYWYQQALGLGLQFLLWYDEGEERNRGNFPPRFSGRQFPNYSSELNVNALELEDSALYLCASSPGEAYSGYTFGSGTRLTVV.

The rearrangement links TRBV7-8 to TRBJ2-3, with a possible D match to TRBD2 (6 bases). CDR1 is SGHVS and CDR2 is FQNEAQ in the germline V gene. There are 17 residues in the CDR3. V lost 2 bases, J lost 0 bases, and 15 bases lay in between. CDR3 amino acids: CASSLSIGGASTDTQYF. In nucleotides, the CDR3 is TGTGCCAGCAGCTTATCGATTGGCGGGGCTAGCACAGATACGCAGTATTTT.

The CDR3 is CASRGQALYGYTF. The CDR3 DNA follows: TGTGCCAGCAGAGGACAGGCCCTCTATGGCTACACCTTC. V is TRBV6-1 and J is TRBJ1-2; TRBD1 aligns across 7 bases. V shed 6 bases, J shed 4 bases, and the junction held 5 bases outside the gene matches. Germline V CDR1 and CDR2: MNHNS, SASEGT. CDR3 size: 13 residues.

The chain joins TRBV5-4 to TRBJ1-1; possibly TRBD1 for D (5 bases). The ends were cut back, 3 bases at V and 5 bases at J, with 14 bases in the middle. Germline V gene data show CDR1 as SGHNT and CDR2 as YYREEE (reference sequence). The CDR3 consists of 14 residues. CDR3 loop: CASSWWGGLTEAFF. CDR3 nucleotides: TGTGCCAGCAGCTGGTGGGGGGGATTAACTGAAGCTTTCTTT.

This clone came up a few times. V and J are TRBV7-9 and TRBJ2-3; D unclear. There are 16 residues in the CDR3. The germline V gene has CDR1 SEHNR and CDR2 FQNEAQ (reference sequence). V was shortened by 3 bases and J by 2 bases, with 15 bases between the two germline ends. As DNA, the CDR3 is TGTGCCAGCAGCTTTGGAGCGATTCCCCCCACAGATACGCAGTATTTT. Translation gives CASSFGAIPPTDTQYF.